These 22 T cell receptor beta chains share one sample of origin, sequenced in a study of cytotoxic CD8 clonotypes in ibrutinib-treated CLL. The data were produced by immunoSEQ multiplex PCR, yet TCRdb's version contains in-frame clones alone and is incomplete. This sample has over 100,000 clones, with approximately 58% found just once. Sequenced material: PBMCs, taken after 24 months of ibrutinib treatment. These receptors all come from a human donor with chronic lymphocytic leukemia.

The V call is TRBV10-3, the J call TRBJ2-7, with a tentative D call TRBD1 (6 bases). The V gene's germline CDR1 is ENHRY and CDR2 SYGVKD. V was shortened by 4 bases and J by 3 bases, with 19 bases between the two germline ends. CDR3 length equals 16 residues. CDR3 DNA: TGTGCCATCAGTGGACGTACAGGCTCAGGGGACTACGAGCAGTACTTC. It codes for CAISGRTGSGDYEQYF.

The chain recombines TRBV5-6 with TRBJ2-6; a possible D gene is TRBD2 (6 bases). Germline values: CDR1 SGHDT, CDR2 YYEEEE. Trimming shortened V by 7 bases and J by 0 bases, and 17 bases separated the two germline ends. The CDR3 contains 17 residues. DNA of the CDR3: TGTGCCAGCGTGTCCGGGGGTTACAGCTCTGGGGCCAACGTCCTGACTTTC. Translated, it gives CASVSGGYSSGANVLTF.

This chain links TRBV6-6 with TRBJ2-5, with TRBD1 identical over 7 bases. The CDR3 is 12 amino acids. Germline V gives CDR1 MNHNY, CDR2 SVGAGI (reference sequence). V shed 6 bases and J 6 bases; nucleotides not matched to a gene: 4. CDR3: CASRTQGKTQYF. The CDR3, as DNA: TGTGCCAGCAGAACACAGGGGAAGACCCAGTACTTC.

The chain uses TRBV18 and TRBJ2-1; D may be TRBD1 (5 bases). The germline V and J ends were trimmed by 4 bases and 8 bases, with 12 bases remaining between them. Per the germline V gene, CDR1 is KGHSH and CDR2 is LQKENI. The CDR3 sequence is 13 residues long. In nucleotides, the CDR3 is TGTGCCAGCTCACAAAACTTCAGGGATGAGCAGTTCTTC. It translates to CASSQNFRDEQFF.

J is TRBJ1-5 and V is TRBV7-8, with D perhaps matching TRBD1 (5 bases). Germline lookup yields CDR1 SGHVS and CDR2 FQNEAQ. Trimming shortened V by 1 base and J by 2 bases, and 12 bases separated the two germline ends. The CDR3 length is 16 residues. Here the CDR3 DNA reads TGTGCCAGCAGCTTAGAGGTGGGACGCGGCAATCAGCCCCAGCATTTT. Protein sequence: CASSLEVGRGNQPQHF.

The V gene is TRBV23-1, the J gene TRBJ1-6, with D uncertain. TRBV23-1 is an open reading frame, and its role is uncertain. This CDR3 has 15 residues. V was clipped by 3 bases and J by 0 bases, with 6 bases between them. CDR3 nucleotides: TGCGCCAGCAGTCACACAAGCTCCTATAATTCACCCCTCCACTTT. This codes for CASSHTSSYNSPLHF.

J is TRBJ2-7 and V is TRBV7-2, with 7 bases fitting TRBD1. Trimming removed 1 base from V and 1 base from J; junction bases left unmatched: 4. The CDR3 spans 15 residues. Germline V CDR1 and CDR2: SGHTA, FQGNSA. CDR3 sequence (DNA): TGTGCCAGCAGCTTAGAACCGGGACAGTCCTACGAGCAGTACTTC. This gives the protein CASSLEPGQSYEQYF.

In its sample, this clone was seen a few times. This chain joins TRBV5-1 and TRBJ1-5; a possible D gene is TRBD1 (5 bases). With 0 bases removed from V and 3 bases from J, the gap between germline ends came to 10 bases. The CDR3 totals 15 residues. CDR1 and CDR2 (germline): SGHRS, YFSETQ. The CDR3 nucleotides read TGCGCCAGCAGCTTGGATGCAGGGACCAATCAGCCCCAGCATTTT. This codes for CASSLDAGTNQPQHF.

The chain employs TRBV7-2 and TRBJ2-3; D gene ambiguous. CDR3 length equals 15 residues. Germline V gives CDR1 SGHTA, CDR2 FQGNSA. Trimming removed 3 bases at V and 3 bases at J, with 13 bases between. As DNA, the CDR3 is TGTGCCAGCAGCTTTACCGAGGCGCGGACAGATACGCAGTATTTT. Protein sequence: CASSFTEARTDTQYF.

The chain recombines TRBV7-2 with TRBJ2-3; 8 nucleotides agree with TRBD2. Looked up from germline, CDR1 is SGHTA and CDR2 is FQGNSA. The CDR3 is made up of 16 amino acids. V trimming: 2 bases; J trimming: 3 bases; junction bases outside the gene matches: 7. CDR3 coding DNA: TGTGCCAGCAGCTTATCTACCGGGACTAGAACAGATACGCAGTATTTT. Translation: CASSLSTGTRTDTQYF.

The chain recombines TRBV5-1 with TRBJ1-5; no firm D call. CDR3 length: 13 residues. CDR1 and CDR2 (germline): SGHRS, YFSETQ. The germline V and J ends were trimmed by 0 bases and 1 base, with 2 bases remaining between them. The CDR3 DNA sequence: TGCGCCAGCAGCTTGGACAGCAATCAGCCCCAGCATTTT. Translating it yields CASSLDSNQPQHF.

The V call is TRBV7-2, the J call TRBJ2-1, with D unclear. CDR3 size: 13 residues. With 5 bases removed from V and 0 bases from J, the gap between germline ends came to 5 bases. CDR1 is SGHTA and CDR2 is FQGNSA in the germline V gene. CDR3 sequence (DNA): TGTGCCAGCAGCCCCGTCTCCTACAATGAGCAGTTCTTC. Its protein product is CASSPVSYNEQFF.

This sequence joins TRBV2 and TRBJ2-7, with D maybe TRBD2 (5 bases). CDR3 size: 14 residues. CDR1 and CDR2 from the germline V gene are SNHLY and FYNNEI. V lost 6 bases and J 1 base, leaving 13 bases between the germline ends. CDR3 nucleotide sequence: TGTGCCAGCAGCTCCACCCGACTATCCTACGAGCAGTACTTC. This encodes CASSSTRLSYEQYF.

The chain combines TRBV28 with TRBJ1-5, with a weak D call TRBD1 (5 bases). The CDR3 runs to 15 residues. Germline CDR1 MDHEN, CDR2 SYDVKM. Between the trimmed V and J ends, which lost 1 base and 3 bases, there was a span of 10 bases. CDR3 sequence: CASSLYRGTNQPQHF. For the CDR3, the DNA is TGTGCCAGCAGTTTATATCGGGGGACCAATCAGCCCCAGCATTTT.

V usage is TRBV4-1 and J usage is TRBJ1-4; TRBD1 matches 10 bases. Germline CDR1 is MGHRA and CDR2 is YSYEKL. The V segment lost 1 base and the J segment 4 bases; nucleotides outside the gene matches: 3. This CDR3 region has 16 residues. The CDR3: CASSQGTGGGNEKLFF. CDR3 in DNA: TGCGCCAGCAGCCAAGGGACAGGGGGAGGTAATGAAAAACTGTTTTTT.

This clone was seen more than once but under ten times. V gene TRBV29-1 combines with J gene TRBJ1-5; D is possibly TRBD1 (5 bases). There are 13 residues in the CDR3. V was pared by 7 bases and J by 6 bases, with 16 bases between. Per germline, CDR1 SQVTM and CDR2 ANQGSEA. The CDR3 bases are TGCAGCGCAGCCGATGGGGGTGGTCAGCCCCAGCATTTT. This gives the protein CSAADGGGQPQHF.

This chain uses TRBV2 with TRBJ2-7; D is uncertain. This CDR3 is 10 amino acids long. V was trimmed by 6 bases and J by 5 bases, leaving 5 bases between them. Germline V gene sequence: CDR1 SNHLY, CDR2 FYNNEI. Written as DNA, the CDR3 is TGTGCCAGCAGGGGGAACGAGCAGTACTTC. This sequence encodes CASRGNEQYF.

This clone showed up just a few times. The chain links TRBV29-1 to TRBJ2-1; D is uncertain. Trimming removed 5 bases from V and 6 bases from J, with 5 bases in between. The CDR3 is 10 residues long. The germline gives CDR1 SQVTM, CDR2 ANQGSEA. The chain's CDR3 is CSVSPNEQFF. DNA for the CDR3: TGCAGCGTTTCCCCCAATGAGCAGTTCTTC.

The genes are TRBV11-2 and TRBJ1-1; perhaps TRBD1 as D (6 bases). The V and J ends lost 2 bases and 3 bases respectively, with 10 bases between them. Germline V lookup: CDR1 SGHAT, CDR2 FQNNGV. This CDR3 comprises 14 residues. CDR3 loop: CASSLQGIHTEAFF. For the CDR3, the DNA is TGTGCCAGCAGCTTACAGGGGATTCACACTGAAGCTTTCTTT.

This clone was picked up a small number of times. This rearrangement joins TRBV28 to TRBJ2-1; D remains ambiguous. Deletions cut 6 bases from V and 9 bases from J, with 15 bases between. The germline gives CDR1 MDHEN, CDR2 SYDVKM. The CDR3 is 13 residues long. The CDR3 region is CASRDVVIGEQFF. The CDR3 DNA reads as TGTGCCAGCAGGGACGTCGTCATAGGTGAGCAGTTCTTC.

Of note for this clone: Other DNA sequences of this sample code for an identical CDR3. J is TRBJ2-5 and V is TRBV18; D uncertain. The germline CDR1 and CDR2 sequences are KGHSH and LQKENI. Trimming removed 0 bases from V and 5 bases from J, with 4 bases in between. The CDR3 totals 12 residues. The CDR3 sequence is CASSPPGETQYF. The CDR3 nucleotides are TGTGCCAGCTCACCACCAGGGGAGACCCAGTACTTC.

The V call is TRBV9, the J call TRBJ2-7; 9 bases are shared with TRBD2. The germline CDR1 and CDR2 sequences are SGDLS and YYNGEE. The trim removed 5 bases at V and 7 bases at J, leaving 10 bases unmatched. The CDR3 is 14 residues long. CDR3 sequence reads: CASSPWTSVGEQYF. DNA for the CDR3: TGTGCCAGCAGTCCCTGGACTAGCGTGGGGGAGCAGTACTTC.